The next 8 T cell receptor beta chains were all read from a single sample in a study of cytomegalovirus exposure and HLA in healthy donors. PCR primers comprised 60 Vbeta and 13 Jbeta primers. Clones were sequenced by immunoSEQ multiplex PCR, and TCRdb holds only the in-frame ones, with some missing. The sample lists 150,000 to 160,000 clones, roughly 82% seen once, with under 8% in the top ten. Sequencing was performed on PBMCs. The receptors were gathered from a woman in her fifties or sixties in good health and CMV-seropositive.

This sequence joins TRBV9 and TRBJ2-1, with D possibly being TRBD1 (6 bases). The CDR3 runs 15 residues. V shed 2 bases and J shed 7 bases, with 16 bases lying between them. Germline CDR1 is SGDLS and CDR2 is YYNGEE. DNA of the CDR3: TGTGCCAGCAGCGTCGGGACACCTGGGATGAATGAGCAGTTCTTC. Translated: CASSVGTPGMNEQFF.

The chain combines TRBV30 with TRBJ2-1; unclear D gene. The length of the CDR3 is 13 residues. Germline CDR1 and CDR2: GTSNPN and SVGIG (reference sequence). V lost 5 bases and J lost 4, with 12 bases in between. CDR3: CAWSPEWYNEQFF. Here the CDR3 DNA reads TGTGCCTGGTCTCCCGAGTGGTACAATGAGCAGTTCTTC.

The chain employs TRBV18 and TRBJ1-5; 8 bases align to TRBD1. Germline V CDR1 and CDR2: KGHSH, LQKENI. Unmatched junction bases numbered 10, after V lost 3 bases and J lost 6 bases. This CDR3 region has 16 residues. CDR3 amino acids: CASSPDAGGGGQPQHF. Here the CDR3 DNA reads TGTGCCAGCTCACCGGATGCAGGGGGCGGCGGTCAGCCCCAGCATTTT.

The sample holds a few counts of this clone. The chain carries TRBV11-1 and TRBJ1-2; D unresolved. The germline gives CDR1 SGHAT, CDR2 FQDESV (reference sequence). The length of the CDR3 is 13 residues. V lost 3 bases, J lost 4 bases, and 9 bases lay in between. The CDR3 protein is CASSFTTAYGYTF. CDR3 bases: TGTGCCAGCAGCTTTACAACAGCCTATGGCTACACCTTC. Based on the CDR3 plus reference TRBV11-1 and TRBJ1-2, the full variable domain is EAEVAQSPRYKITEKSQAVAFWCDPISGHATLYWYRQILGQGPELLVQFQDESVVDDSQLPKDRFSAERLKGVDSTLKIQPAELGDSAMYLCASSFTTAYGYTFGSGTRLTVV.

This clone was picked up a small number of times. The chain employs TRBV4-1 and TRBJ1-6, with TRBD1 identical over 10 bases. The CDR3 totals 16 residues. V lost 3 bases and J lost 5; bases outside the gene matches: 4. The germline CDR1 and CDR2 sequences are MGHRA and YSYEKL. CDR3 sequence (DNA): TGCGCCAGCAGCCATTCGGGACAGGGGAATAATTCACCCCTCCACTTT. Translating it yields CASSHSGQGNNSPLHF.

The CDR3 DNA reads TGTGCCTGGAGTGGAAACGGACAGGGCGACTACACCTTC. This gives the protein CAWSGNGQGDYTF. The chain carries TRBV30 and TRBJ1-2, with 8 bases lining up with TRBD1. Per the germline V gene, CDR1 is GTSNPN and CDR2 is SVGIG (reference sequence). The length of the CDR3 is 13 residues. V lost 1 base to trimming and J lost 10 bases; unmatched junction nucleotides: 8. Variable domain in full (rest from reference TRBV30 and TRBJ1-2): SQTIHQWPATLVQPVGSPLSLECTVEGTSNPNLYWYRQAAGRGLQLLFYSVGIGQISSEVPQNLSASRPQDRQFILSSKKLLLSDSGFYLCAWSGNGQGDYTFGSGTRLTVV.

The chain combines TRBV7-2 with TRBJ1-1, with D hard to call. The V and J ends lost 5 bases and 1 base respectively, with 8 bases between them. The CDR3 sequence is 13 residues long. In germline, CDR1 is SGHTA, CDR2 FQGNSA. Written as DNA, the CDR3 is TGTGCCAGCAGCCAAGCGGGGAACACTGAAGCTTTCTTT. As protein: CASSQAGNTEAFF. Combining the CDR3 with reference TRBV7-2 and TRBJ1-1 gives the whole variable domain GAGVSQSPSNKVTEKGKDVELRCDPISGHTALYWYRQSLGQGLEFLIYFQGNSAPDKSGLPSDRFSAERTGGSVSTLTIQRTQQEDSAVYLCASSQAGNTEAFFGQGTRLTVV.

The rearrangement uses TRBV5-4 and TRBJ2-2; TRBD1 matches at 10 bases. Germline CDR1 and CDR2: SGHNT and YYREEE (reference sequence). J gave up 6 bases and V 1 base, and 6 bases lay outside the gene matches. CDR3 length: 16 amino acids. The CDR3 sequence is CASSLLGTGAPGELFF. DNA for the CDR3: TGTGCCAGCAGCTTGTTAGGGACAGGGGCCCCCGGGGAGCTGTTTTTT.